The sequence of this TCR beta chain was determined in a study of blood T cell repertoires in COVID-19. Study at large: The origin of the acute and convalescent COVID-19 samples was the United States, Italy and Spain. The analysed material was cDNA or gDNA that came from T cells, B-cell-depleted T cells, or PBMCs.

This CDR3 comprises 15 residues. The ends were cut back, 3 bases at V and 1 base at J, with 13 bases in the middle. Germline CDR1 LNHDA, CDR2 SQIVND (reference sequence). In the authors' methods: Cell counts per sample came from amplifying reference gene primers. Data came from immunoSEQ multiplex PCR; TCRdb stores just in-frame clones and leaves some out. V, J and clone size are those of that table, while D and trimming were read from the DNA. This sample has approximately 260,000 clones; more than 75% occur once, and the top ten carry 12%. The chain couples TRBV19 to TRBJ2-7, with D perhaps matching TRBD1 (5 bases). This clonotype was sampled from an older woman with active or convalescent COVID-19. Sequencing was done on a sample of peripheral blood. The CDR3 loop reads CASSIQGTVSYEQYF. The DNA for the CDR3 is TGTGCCAGTAGTATCCAGGGTACGGTGTCCTACGAGCAGTACTTC.